This entry lists 32 T cell receptor beta chains sequenced from one sample in a study of low-dose radiotherapy and immunotherapy resistance in tumors. Primers used for first-strand cDNA, a TRAV- and TRBV-specific set, covered both alpha and beta chains. Amplification of TCRs used a constant-region primer and V-primer adapter for 20 PCR cycles. TCRdb processed the reads anew with MiXCR; each CDR3 protein has one entry. Of more than 70,000 distinct CDR3 sequences listed, roughly 30% are singletons. Time point denoted: before trial treatment. The sample in question was PBMCs, obtained before treatment. These receptor sequences come from a female donor with ovarian cancer.

This clonotype occurred many times. The CDR3 here is CSAKRDEEVNSPLHF. The CDR3 DNA follows: TGCAGTGCTAAACGGGACGAGGAGGTCAATTCACCCCTCCACTTT. The V and J genes are TRBV20-1 and TRBJ1-6; D possibly corresponds to TRBD1 (5 bases). The ends were cut back, 4 bases at V and 7 bases at J, with 17 bases in the middle. CDR1 is DFQATT and CDR2 is SNEGSKA in the germline V gene (reference sequence). There are 15 residues in the CDR3.

J is TRBJ2-3 and V is TRBV13; D is unclear. V was pared by 0 bases and J by 7 bases, with 5 bases between. This CDR3 has 12 residues. Per germline, CDR1 PRHDT and CDR2 FYEKMQ (reference sequence). The CDR3 DNA reads as TGTGCCAGCAGCTTAGGGTCGAATACGCAGTATTTT. It translates to CASSLGSNTQYF. Using reference TRBV13 and TRBJ2-3 for the parts outside the CDR3, the full variable domain is AAGVIQSPRHLIKEKRETATLKCYPIPRHDTVYWYQQGPGQDPQFLISFYEKMQSDKGSIPDRFSAQQFSDYHSELNMSSLELGDSALYFCASSLGSNTQYFGPGTRLTVL.

The genes are TRBV6-6 and TRBJ1-5; D is ambiguous. The CDR3 covers 14 residues. Trimming took 6 bases from V and 1 from J, leaving 10 bases between them. The germline V gene has CDR1 MNHNY and CDR2 SVGAGI (reference sequence). The CDR3 is CASRGWVSNQPQHF. Here the CDR3 DNA reads TGTGCCAGCAGAGGGTGGGTAAGCAATCAGCCCCAGCATTTT.

The sample holds many counts of this clonotype. The chain links TRBV7-2 to TRBJ2-1; D ambiguous. The germline V gene encodes CDR1 SGHTA and CDR2 FQGNSA. V was trimmed by 5 bases and J by 7 bases, leaving 15 bases between them. The length of the CDR3 is 14 residues. DNA of the CDR3: TGTGCCAGCAGCCATGGGCCTAGGCGAAATGAGCAGTTCTTC. Translating it yields CASSHGPRRNEQFF.

The table lists this clonotype with many counts. This chain joins TRBV2 and TRBJ1-5, with 7 bases that match TRBD1. From germline, CDR1 is SNHLY and CDR2 FYNNEI. The CDR3 extends over 15 amino acids. With 8 bases clipped from V and 2 bases from J, the junction kept 9 bases outside the gene matches. CDR3 DNA: TGTGCCAGCCGGGGACAGCCCCTCGGCAATCAGCCCCAGCATTTT. This codes for CASRGQPLGNQPQHF.

This clonotype was observed a handful of times. V gene TRBV5-1 combines with J gene TRBJ2-1, with D perhaps TRBD2 (5 bases). Trimming pared 0 bases from V and 6 bases from J, leaving 10 bases between. CDR1 is SGHRS, CDR2 YFSETQ, per germline. This CDR3 has 14 residues. CDR3: CASSLELGGNEQFF. The DNA of the CDR3 is TGCGCCAGCAGCTTGGAACTAGGAGGCAATGAGCAGTTCTTC.

In this sample, this clonotype turned up many times. The rearrangement links TRBV20-1 to TRBJ2-1; tentative D call: TRBD2 (6 bases). Germline V CDR1 and CDR2: DFQATT, SNEGSKA (reference sequence). The CDR3 sequence is 13 residues long. V was pared by 0 bases and J by 7 bases, with 10 bases between. CDR3 loop: CSARDYRGNEQFF. The CDR3 DNA is TGCAGTGCTAGAGATTACCGGGGGAATGAGCAGTTCTTC.

This clonotype was observed a few times. The chain joins TRBV20-1 to TRBJ1-1; D might be TRBD1 (6 bases). Trimming took off 2 bases at V and 3 bases at J, with 19 bases between the two ends. The CDR3 extends over 16 amino acids. From germline, CDR1 is DFQATT and CDR2 SNEGSKA (reference sequence). The CDR3: CSARSWGGGHDTEAFF. CDR3 coding DNA: TGCAGTGCTAGATCCTGGGGGGGGGGGCACGACACTGAAGCTTTCTTT.

This clonotype came up a few times. V and J are TRBV5-3 and TRBJ2-3, with D unresolved. TRBV5-3 is annotated as an ORF whose role is uncertain. The ends were cut back, 8 bases at V and 4 bases at J, with 11 bases in the middle. The length of the CDR3 is 12 residues. DNA for the CDR3: TGTGCCAGCAGTCAAGGCCCAGATACGCAGTATTTT. As protein: CASSQGPDTQYF.

This clonotype was detected ten times or more. The CDR3 here is CASTSRRGGYTF. CDR3 in DNA: TGTGCCAGCACCTCTCGCCGGGGCGGCTACACCTTC. V and J are TRBV26 and TRBJ1-2; TRBD1 was called by the table and not checked on the DNA. TRBV26 is a pseudogene locus. The CDR3 spans 12 residues.

The table lists this clonotype with a count of one. The chain joins TRBV6-1 to TRBJ2-7, with D tentatively TRBD1 (6 bases). The germline V gene encodes CDR1 MNHNS and CDR2 SASEGT. CDR3 size: 14 residues. Deletions cut 4 bases from V and 1 base from J, with 11 bases between. The CDR3: CASSGDTGSYEQYF. The DNA for the CDR3 is TGTGCCAGCAGTGGGGACACTGGTTCCTACGAGCAGTACTTC.

This clonotype was found once. The chain carries TRBV4-3 and TRBJ1-2; 10 bases line up with TRBD1. The V gene's germline CDR1 is LGHNA and CDR2 YSLEER. With 0 bases clipped from V and 8 bases from J, the junction kept 6 bases outside the gene matches. The CDR3 length is 15 residues. CDR3 amino acids: CASSQDRTGGGGYTF. In DNA form, the CDR3 reads TGCGCCAGCAGCCAAGATAGGACAGGGGGAGGCGGCTACACCTTC.

This clonotype was seen repeatedly, ten times or more. The V and J genes are TRBV6-2 or TRBV6-3 and TRBJ2-1; unclear D gene. CDR1 MNHEY and CDR2 SVGEGT come from the germline V gene. CDR3 length: 11 residues. With 2 bases removed from V and 8 bases from J, the gap between germline ends came to 4 bases. CDR3 nucleotide sequence: TGTGCCAGCAGTTACAACTATGAGCAGTTCTTC. Encoded protein: CASSYNYEQFF.

In its sample, this clonotype was seen many times. This rearrangement joins TRBV2 to TRBJ1-2; possibly TRBD1 for D (5 bases). V was trimmed by 3 bases and J by 4 bases, leaving 9 bases between them. The CDR3 contains 13 residues. The germline CDR1 and CDR2 sequences are SNHLY and FYNNEI. The CDR3 sequence is CASSDQGSYGYTF. CDR3 in DNA: TGTGCCAGCAGTGATCAGGGAAGCTATGGCTACACCTTC.

As concerns this clonotype: This may be a read error: a much more frequent sequence differs by one nucleotide. The chain joins TRBV20-1 to TRBJ2-3, with D unresolved. CDR3 length: 13 residues. Germline V gives CDR1 DFQATT, CDR2 SNEGSKA (reference sequence). The ends were cut back, 5 bases at V and 3 bases at J, with 12 bases in the middle. The CDR3 DNA reads TGCAGTGCTGGTGATGCAGGAACAGATACGCAGTATTTT. Protein: CSAGDAGTDTQYF.

This clonotype was recorded at least ten times. The chain recombines TRBV5-1 with TRBJ2-6, with 12 bases fitting TRBD2. CDR3 length: 19 residues. V shed 0 bases and J 1 base; nucleotides not matched to a gene: 5. CDR1 and CDR2 (germline): SGHRS, YFSETQ. The CDR3 is CASSLASSGGVSGANVLTF. DNA of the CDR3: TGCGCCAGCAGCTTGGCGTCTAGCGGGGGGGTTTCTGGGGCCAACGTCCTGACTTTC.

In this sample, this clonotype turned up many times. This chain uses TRBV28 with TRBJ1-4; 8 nucleotides line up with TRBD1. V was pared by 4 bases and J by 0 bases, with 7 bases of the junction left unmatched. Germline V lookup: CDR1 MDHEN, CDR2 SYDVKM. CDR3 length equals 17 residues. CDR3 in amino acids: CASSSWTGSATNEKLFF. For the CDR3, the DNA is TGTGCCAGCAGTTCATGGACAGGGTCTGCAACTAATGAAAAACTGTTTTTT.

This clonotype was counted ten times or more. CDR3 sequence (DNA): TGTGCCAGCAGCTTAGATTCGAACACCGGGGAGCTGTTTTTT. Encoded protein: CASSLDSNTGELFF. The rearrangement links TRBV11-2 to TRBJ2-2; D not resolved. Looked up from germline, CDR1 is SGHAT and CDR2 is FQNNGV. The germline V and J ends were trimmed by 0 bases and 0 bases, with 2 bases remaining between them. There are 14 residues in the CDR3.

The chain carries TRBV28 and TRBJ2-7, with D possibly TRBD2 on 6 matching bases. The CDR3 contains 15 residues. Germline assignment: CDR1 MDHEN and CDR2 SYDVKM. V was pared by 5 bases and J by 0 bases, with 14 bases between. Here the CDR3 DNA reads TGTGCCAGCAGTCGATGGGACTCTCGCTCCTACGAGCAGTACTTC. Translation: CASSRWDSRSYEQYF. The entire variable domain, with the rest obtained from reference TRBV28 and TRBJ2-7, is as follows: DVKVTQSSRYLVKRTGEKVFLECVQDMDHENMFWYRQDPGLGLRLIYFSYDVKMKEKGDIPEGYSVSREKKERFSLILESASTNQTSMYLCASSRWDSRSYEQYFGPGTRLTVT.

V gene TRBV29-1 combines with J gene TRBJ2-7; no firm D call. The ends were cut back, 5 bases at V and 4 bases at J, with 9 bases in the middle. From germline, CDR1 is SQVTM and CDR2 ANQGSEA. The CDR3 loop spans 11 amino acids. CDR3 DNA sequence: TGCAGCGTTATGAAAACTTACGAGCAGTACTTC. Residues: CSVMKTYEQYF.

Ten or more counts support this clonotype. For the CDR3, the DNA is TGCGCCAGCAGCCGGGACGGAGGCGCTCGGGGGGCCAACGTCCTGACTTTC. This encodes CASSRDGGARGANVLTF. The gene calls are TRBV5-1 and TRBJ2-6; D is tentatively TRBD1 or TRBD2 (5 bases each). The germline gives CDR1 SGHRS, CDR2 YFSETQ. V was cut by 4 bases and J by 4 bases, with 18 bases left in between. The CDR3 sequence is 17 residues long.

The genes are TRBV5-4 and TRBJ2-1; tentative D call: TRBD2 (6 bases). The CDR3 is 14 amino acids. Germline assignment: CDR1 SGHNT and CDR2 YYREEE (reference sequence). V lost 4 bases, J lost 3 bases, and 11 bases lay in between. The CDR3 protein is CASSDGTLYNEQFF. In DNA, the CDR3 is TGTGCCAGCAGCGACGGGACTCTCTACAATGAGCAGTTCTTC.

On this clonotype: A far bigger clonotype differs at one base, so this is likely a read error. The rearrangement links TRBV7-2 to TRBJ2-2; D may be TRBD2 (7 bases). Trimming shortened V by 5 bases and J by 0 bases, and 28 bases separated the two germline ends. This CDR3 is 21 amino acids long. CDR1 is SGHTA, CDR2 FQGNSA, per germline. The DNA of the CDR3 is TGTGCCAGCAGCAGTAGAAATCCGGGACAAGCGGGGTTCACGAACACCGGGGAGCTGTTTTTT. This gives the protein CASSSRNPGQAGFTNTGELFF.

This clonotype showed up many times. The gene calls are TRBV7-9 and TRBJ2-3; D unclear. Looked up from germline, CDR1 is SEHNR and CDR2 is FQNEAQ (reference sequence). CDR3 length: 11 amino acids. V lost 5 bases and J lost 8, with 8 bases in between. The DNA of the CDR3 is TGTGCCAGCAGCCGGGCCCCTACGCAGTATTTT. Residues: CASSRAPTQYF.

At least ten counts were recorded for this clonotype. The CDR3 reads CASSQEFGETQYF. The DNA for the CDR3 is TGCGCCAGCAGCCAAGAGTTCGGAGAGACCCAGTACTTC. The chain joins TRBV4-1 to TRBJ2-5; D gene ambiguous. The germline CDR1 and CDR2 sequences are MGHRA and YSYEKL. This CDR3 has 13 amino acids. V gave up 0 bases and J gave up 4 bases, with 6 bases separating them.

The CDR3 DNA reads TGTGCCAGCAGTTTAAGTGGGAGCGAGGCCGAGCAGTACTTC. This sequence encodes CASSLSGSEAEQYF. The gene calls are TRBV28 and TRBJ2-7; perhaps TRBD2 as D (5 bases). CDR1 is MDHEN, CDR2 SYDVKM, per germline. The CDR3 sequence is 14 residues long. Trimming pared 2 bases from V and 6 bases from J, leaving 14 bases between.

This rearrangement joins TRBV4-1 to TRBJ1-4; 10 bases are a match to TRBD1. J lost 7 bases, V lost 6 bases, and 14 bases had no gene match. CDR3 size: 17 residues. Germline V lookup: CDR1 MGHRA, CDR2 YSYEKL. CDR3 in amino acids: CASRAPGTGDYGEKLFF. The CDR3 nucleotides read TGCGCCAGCAGAGCTCCCGGGACAGGGGATTATGGTGAAAAACTGTTTTTT.

As to this clonotype: This likely traces to a read error, being one base from a far larger clone. The V and J genes are TRBV1 and TRBJ2-1; TRBD2, the table's D call, lacks a check against the DNA. TRBV1 is labeled a pseudogene. The CDR3 extends over 16 amino acids. The CDR3 loop is CASSQDLGLAFNEQFF. As DNA, the CDR3 is TGTGCCAGCAGCCAAGATTTAGGACTAGCTTTTAATGAGCAGTTCTTC.

This clonotype came up many times. The chain carries TRBV7-2 and TRBJ2-3, with 10 bases that match TRBD2. This CDR3 is built from 17 residues. Trimming removed 0 bases from V and 3 bases from J; junction bases left unmatched: 6. The germline gives CDR1 SGHTA, CDR2 FQGNSA. The CDR3 sequence: CASSLASGGIGTDTQYF. The CDR3 region has the DNA TGTGCCAGCAGCTTAGCTAGCGGGGGGATTGGGACAGATACGCAGTATTTT.

In regard to this clonotype: The junction and the germline gene differ at one end; a read error may be behind it. V is TRBV12-3 or TRBV12-4 and J is TRBJ1-2; 8 nucleotides line up with TRBD1. The CDR3 sequence is 13 residues long. The CDR3 nucleotides are TGTGCCAGCAGCCCGGACAGGGTCTATGACTACACCTTC. It is translated as CASSPDRVYDYTF.

In its sample, this clonotype was seen many times. The chain has TRBV6-6 and TRBJ2-3, with 10 positions matching TRBD1. J gave up 6 bases and V 4 bases, and 10 bases lay outside the gene matches. Per germline, CDR1 MNHNY and CDR2 SVGAGI (reference sequence). The CDR3 is 16 residues long. The CDR3: CASSCHMGQGCDTQYF. For the CDR3, the DNA is TGTGCCAGCAGTTGCCACATGGGACAGGGGTGCGATACGCAGTATTTT.

The chain links TRBV7-9 to TRBJ2-7; possible D gene TRBD2, 6 bases. Germline lookup yields CDR1 SEHNR and CDR2 FQNEAQ (reference sequence). The CDR3 spans 14 residues. V lost 3 bases to trimming and J lost 0 bases, with 9 bases between them. The CDR3 nucleotides read TGTGCCAGCAGCTTCCCCGGGAGCTCCTACGAGCAGTACTTC. This encodes CASSFPGSSYEQYF.